This T cell receptor (beta chain) was identified in a study of cytomegalovirus exposure and HLA in healthy donors. Use of 60 Vbeta and 13 Jbeta primers characterized the PCR. Repertoires were generated with immunoSEQ multiplex PCR, while TCRdb's copy carries only in-frame clones and drops some. The table has approximately 180,000 clones, over 60% seen once. Remarks on this clone: Its antigen is not identified.

Study outcomes and limitations: The authors later found TCR association rates varying by HLA locus, with DRB1 most and HLA-C fewest.

The sample taken for sequencing was PBMCs. This clonotype originated in a middle-aged woman in good health and CMV-seronegative.

This CDR3 reads CASSPIHTGGGSPLHF. The CDR3 DNA is TGTGCCAGCAGCCCCATCCATACAGGGGGCGGATCACCCCTCCACTTT. The chain has TRBV7-2 and TRBJ1-6; 9 nucleotides align to TRBD1. V dropped 5 bases and J dropped 10; count of bases not matched to a gene: 12. The germline CDR1 and CDR2 sequences are SGHTA and FQGNSA. CDR3 length: 16 residues.